The 14 T cell receptor beta chains below come from one sample, sequenced in a study of early T cells in non-severe SARS-CoV-2 infection. MiXCR, applied by TCRdb to the 5' RACE reads, yields one record per CDR3 protein. The table records 75,000 to 100,000 distinct CDR3 sequences, 13% to 15% of them present only once. Sequences were obtained from whole blood. These TCRs come from an adult who was a healthcare worker with PCR-confirmed SARS-CoV-2 infection or an uninfected control (not recorded which).

In this sample, this clonotype turned up many times. The chain uses TRBV12-3 or TRBV12-4 and TRBJ1-6; the D gene is possibly TRBD1 (5 bases). The CDR3 has 14 amino acids. V gave up 2 bases and J gave up 10 bases, with 12 bases separating them. CDR3 residues: CASSLQGRRSPLHF. In nucleotides, the CDR3 is TGTGCCAGCAGTTTACAGGGACGCCGCTCACCCCTCCACTTT.

The chain combines TRBV20-1 with TRBJ2-3; 7 bases are a match to TRBD1. With V trimmed by 4 bases and J by 3 bases, 4 bases remained unmatched. This CDR3 has 13 residues. CDR1 and CDR2 from the germline V gene are DFQATT and SNEGSKA (reference sequence). The CDR3 is CSATQDRTDTQYF. For the CDR3, the DNA is TGCAGTGCTACCCAGGACAGGACAGATACGCAGTATTTT.

This clonotype showed up many times. This chain joins TRBV7-3 and TRBJ1-6; maybe TRBD1 (5 bases). This CDR3 spans 15 amino acids. The germline CDR1 and CDR2 sequences are SGHTA and FQGTGA. Trimming left V 5 bases short and J 10 bases short, with 18 bases between. CDR3 nucleotides: TGTGCCAGCAGCGAGGGGCTGCGGTCGGGGTCACCCCTCCACTTT. The encoded protein is CASSEGLRSGSPLHF.

This rearrangement joins TRBV10-1 to TRBJ1-1; D remains unclear. Trimming pared 0 bases from V and 5 bases from J, leaving 25 bases between. The CDR3 length is 19 residues. CDR1 and CDR2 (germline): WNHNN, SYGVQD (reference sequence). The CDR3 DNA reads as TGCGCCAGCAGTGAGTCCCGGGCCTCCGGTCGACCCCGTGGGACTGAAGCTTTCTTT. Amino acids: CASSESRASGRPRGTEAFF.

V is TRBV7-2 and J is TRBJ2-1, with a weak D call TRBD2 (5 bases). Trimming shortened V by 2 bases and J by 9 bases, and 14 bases separated the two germline ends. The CDR3 is made up of 14 amino acids. Per the germline V gene, CDR1 is SGHTA and CDR2 is FQGNSA. DNA of the CDR3: TGTGCCAGCAGCTTACGCTCAGCGGAGGTTGAGCAGTTCTTC. Translating gives CASSLRSAEVEQFF.

Ten or more counts support this clonotype. The chain employs TRBV6-2 or TRBV6-3 and TRBJ2-4; no reliable D call. The CDR3 sequence is 13 residues long. Trimming pared 6 bases from V and 0 bases from J, leaving 6 bases between. In germline, CDR1 is MNHEY, CDR2 SVGEGT. CDR3 region: CASRGLAKNIQYF. CDR3 DNA: TGTGCCAGCAGAGGGTTAGCCAAAAACATTCAGTACTTC.

The chain carries TRBV20-1 and TRBJ1-2; D may be TRBD1 (5 bases). Per the germline V gene, CDR1 is DFQATT and CDR2 is SNEGSKA (reference sequence). The length of the CDR3 is 12 residues. The CDR3 DNA reads as TGCAGCCTCGGGGACGGCGACTATGGCTACACCTTC. This gives the protein CSLGDGDYGYTF.

There are a few counts of this clonotype. The genes are TRBV19 and TRBJ2-7; D is possibly TRBD2 (6 bases). Per the germline V gene, CDR1 is LNHDA and CDR2 is SQIVND (reference sequence). CDR3 length equals 16 residues. V was cut by 6 bases and J by 0 bases, with 18 bases left in between. The CDR3 sequence is CASRLAGGPVSYEQYF. Here the CDR3 DNA reads TGTGCCAGTAGACTAGCCGGGGGTCCCGTCTCCTACGAGCAGTACTTC.

This clonotype turned up a few times. V and J are TRBV4-1 and TRBJ1-1; no clear D gene. V lost 6 bases and J 1 base, leaving 9 bases between the germline ends. This CDR3 spans 13 amino acids. Germline CDR1 is MGHRA and CDR2 is YSYEKL. The CDR3 here is CASSPWGNTEAFF. CDR3 sequence (DNA): TGCGCCAGCAGTCCCTGGGGGAACACTGAAGCTTTCTTT.

V gene TRBV7-9 combines with J gene TRBJ2-6; 7 bases line up with TRBD1. J lost 0 bases, V lost 5 bases, and 10 bases had no gene match. CDR1 SEHNR and CDR2 FQNEAQ come from the germline V gene (reference sequence). This CDR3 has 18 residues. This CDR3 reads CASSIRTGPSSGANVLTF. CDR3 DNA: TGTGCCAGCAGCATCCGGACAGGACCATCCTCTGGGGCCAACGTCCTGACTTTC.

This clonotype was found many times. The V call is TRBV5-4, the J call TRBJ1-6, with 10 bases that match TRBD1. This CDR3 is built from 17 residues. Germline V gives CDR1 SGHNT, CDR2 YYREEE (reference sequence). The junction had 4 bases not matched to a gene; V was cut back by 4 bases and J by 0 bases. The CDR3 region has the DNA TGTGCCAGCAGCCTGGGGGACAGGGGCTCCTATAATTCACCCCTCCACTTT. It translates to CASSLGDRGSYNSPLHF.

V usage is TRBV29-1 and J usage is TRBJ1-1; D unclear. The V end was cut by 1 base, the J end by 1 base, with 4 bases between. The CDR3 is made up of 12 amino acids. CDR1 is SQVTM and CDR2 is ANQGSEA in the germline V gene. The CDR3 coding sequence is TGCAGCGTTGAAGGCAGGAACACTGAAGCTTTCTTT. Encoded protein: CSVEGRNTEAFF.

This clonotype was seen only a few times. This sequence joins TRBV20-1 and TRBJ2-2; D gene unclear. The CDR3 extends over 14 amino acids. Trimming left V 3 bases short and J 1 base short, with 9 bases between. CDR1 and CDR2 (germline): DFQATT, SNEGSKA (reference sequence). CDR3 region: CSARVPGNTGELFF. The CDR3 nucleotides are TGCAGTGCTAGGGTTCCAGGGAACACCGGGGAGCTGTTTTTT.

The rearrangement links TRBV27 to TRBJ1-4; unclear D gene. The germline V gene has CDR1 MNHEY and CDR2 SMNVEV (reference sequence). The CDR3 is 13 amino acids. V lost 2 bases to trimming and J lost 4 bases, with 5 bases between them. CDR3 amino acids: CASSLHRNEKLFF. DNA for the CDR3: TGTGCCAGCAGTTTACATCGTAATGAAAAACTGTTTTTT. The variable domain in full, completed from reference TRBV27 and TRBJ1-4, reads EAQVTQNPRYLITVTGKKLTVTCSQNMNHEYMSWYRQDPGLGLRQIYYSMNVEVTDKGDVPEGYKVSRKEKRNFPLILESPSPNQTSLYFCASSLHRNEKLFFGSGTQLSVL.